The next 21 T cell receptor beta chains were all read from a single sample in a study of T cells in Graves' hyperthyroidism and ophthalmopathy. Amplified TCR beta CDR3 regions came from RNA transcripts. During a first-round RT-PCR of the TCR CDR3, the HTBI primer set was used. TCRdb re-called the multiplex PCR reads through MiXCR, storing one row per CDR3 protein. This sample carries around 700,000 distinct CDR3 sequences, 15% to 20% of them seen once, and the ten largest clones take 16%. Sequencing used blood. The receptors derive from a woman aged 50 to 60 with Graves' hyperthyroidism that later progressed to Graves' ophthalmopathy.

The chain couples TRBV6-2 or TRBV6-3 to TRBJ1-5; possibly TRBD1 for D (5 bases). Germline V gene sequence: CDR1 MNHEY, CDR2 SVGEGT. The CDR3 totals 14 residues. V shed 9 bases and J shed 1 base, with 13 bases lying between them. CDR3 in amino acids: CARFGGGSNQPQHF. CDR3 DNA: TGTGCCAGATTCGGGGGAGGGAGCAATCAGCCCCAGCATTTT.

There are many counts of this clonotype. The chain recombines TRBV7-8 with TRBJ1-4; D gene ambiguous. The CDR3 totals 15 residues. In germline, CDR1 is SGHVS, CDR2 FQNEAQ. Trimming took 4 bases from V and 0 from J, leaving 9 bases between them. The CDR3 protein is CASSSTGTTNEKLFF. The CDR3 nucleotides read TGTGCCAGCAGCTCAACGGGAACAACTAATGAAAAACTGTTTTTT.

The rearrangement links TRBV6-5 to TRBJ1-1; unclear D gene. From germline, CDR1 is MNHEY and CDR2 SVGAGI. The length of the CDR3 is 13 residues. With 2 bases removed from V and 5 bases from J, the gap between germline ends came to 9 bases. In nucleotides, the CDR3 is TGTGCCAGCAGTTACGTTGCCAGAACTGAAGCTTTCTTT. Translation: CASSYVARTEAFF.

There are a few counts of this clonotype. The CDR3 loop is CASSTREWLASADTQYF. Written as DNA, the CDR3 is TGTGCCAGCAGCACGCGGGAGTGGCTAGCGTCCGCAGATACGCAGTATTTT. J is TRBJ2-3 and V is TRBV9, with 7 bases matching TRBD2. The V and J ends lost 4 bases and 4 bases, in that order; junction bases with no gene match: 15. The length of the CDR3 is 17 residues. Germline assignment: CDR1 SGDLS and CDR2 YYNGEE.

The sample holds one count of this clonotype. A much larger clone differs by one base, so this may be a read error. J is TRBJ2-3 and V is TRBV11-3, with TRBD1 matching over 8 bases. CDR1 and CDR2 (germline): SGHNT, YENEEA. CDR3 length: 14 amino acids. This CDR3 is CASSTRQGTGTQYF. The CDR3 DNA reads TGTGCCAGCAGCACCCGACAGGGGACAGGTACGCAGTATTTT.

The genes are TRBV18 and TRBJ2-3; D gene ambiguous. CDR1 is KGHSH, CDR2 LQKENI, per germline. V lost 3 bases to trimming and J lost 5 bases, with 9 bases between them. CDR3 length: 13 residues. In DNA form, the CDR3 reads TGTGCCAGCTCACCGAACCACAGAGATACGCAGTATTTT. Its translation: CASSPNHRDTQYF. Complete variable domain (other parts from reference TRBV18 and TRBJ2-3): NAGVMQNPRHLVRRRGQEARLRCSPMKGHSHVYWYRQLPEEGLKFMVYLQKENIIDESGMPKERFSAEFPKEGPSILRIQQVVRGDSAAYFCASSPNHRDTQYFGPGTRLTVL.

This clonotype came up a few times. The CDR3 region has the DNA TGTGCCAGCACCTGGACGACGAACACTGAAGCTTTCTTT. As protein: CASTWTTNTEAFF. V gene TRBV13 combines with J gene TRBJ1-1; D gene unclear. V gave up 7 bases and J gave up 1 base, with 10 bases separating them. The germline V gene encodes CDR1 PRHDT and CDR2 FYEKMQ (reference sequence). There are 13 residues in the CDR3.

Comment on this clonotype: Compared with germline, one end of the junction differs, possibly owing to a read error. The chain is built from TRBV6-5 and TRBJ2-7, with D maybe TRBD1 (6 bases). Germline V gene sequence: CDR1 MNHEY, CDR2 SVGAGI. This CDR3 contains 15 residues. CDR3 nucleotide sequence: TGTGCCAGCGGTTACTCCCGGACAGTCCTCTACGAGCAGTACTTC. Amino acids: CASGYSRTVLYEQYF.

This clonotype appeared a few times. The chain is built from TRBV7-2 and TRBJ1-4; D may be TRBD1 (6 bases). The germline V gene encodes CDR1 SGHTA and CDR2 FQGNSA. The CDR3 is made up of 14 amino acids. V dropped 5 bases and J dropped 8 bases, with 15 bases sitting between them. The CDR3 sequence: CASSIRYREEKLFF. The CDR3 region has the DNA TGTGCCAGCAGCATACGATACAGGGAGGAAAAACTGTTTTTT.

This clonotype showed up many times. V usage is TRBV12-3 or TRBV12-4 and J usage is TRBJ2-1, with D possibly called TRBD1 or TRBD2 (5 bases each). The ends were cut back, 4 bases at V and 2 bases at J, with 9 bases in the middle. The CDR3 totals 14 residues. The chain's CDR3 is CASSWGSTYNEQFF. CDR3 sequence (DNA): TGTGCCAGCAGTTGGGGGTCGACCTACAATGAGCAGTTCTTC.

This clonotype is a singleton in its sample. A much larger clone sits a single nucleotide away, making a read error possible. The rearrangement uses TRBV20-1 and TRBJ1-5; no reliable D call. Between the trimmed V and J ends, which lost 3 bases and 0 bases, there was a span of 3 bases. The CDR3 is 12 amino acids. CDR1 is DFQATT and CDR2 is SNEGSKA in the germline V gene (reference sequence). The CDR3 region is CSASDSNQPQHF. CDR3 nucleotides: TGCAGTGCTAGTGATAGCAATCAGCCCCAGCATTTT.

The CDR3 nucleotides are TGTGCCAGCAGCCCGCTCGAGGCGACCCAGTACTTC. The encoded protein is CASSPLEATQYF. The rearrangement links TRBV7-2 to TRBJ2-5; D uncertain. Germline V gene lookup returns CDR1 SGHTA and CDR2 FQGNSA. V was trimmed by 5 bases and J by 7 bases, leaving 11 bases between them. The CDR3 has 12 amino acids.

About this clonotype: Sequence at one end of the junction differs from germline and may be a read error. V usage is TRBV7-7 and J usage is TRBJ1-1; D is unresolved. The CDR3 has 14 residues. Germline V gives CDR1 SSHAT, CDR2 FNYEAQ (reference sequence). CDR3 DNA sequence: TGTGCTAGCAGCTTAAGGCTTTTTAGCACTGAAGCTTTCTTT. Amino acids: CASSLRLFSTEAFF.

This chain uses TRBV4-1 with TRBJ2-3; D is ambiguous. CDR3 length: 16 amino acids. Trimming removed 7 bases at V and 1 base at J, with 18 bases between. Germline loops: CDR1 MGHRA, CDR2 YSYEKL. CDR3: CASTYSLIYGTDTQYF. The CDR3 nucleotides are TGCGCCAGCACCTACAGTCTCATTTATGGCACAGATACGCAGTATTTT.

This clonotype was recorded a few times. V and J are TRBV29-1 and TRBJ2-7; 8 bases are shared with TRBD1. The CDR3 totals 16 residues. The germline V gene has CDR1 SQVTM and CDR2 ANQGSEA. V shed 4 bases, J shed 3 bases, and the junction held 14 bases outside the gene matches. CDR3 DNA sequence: TGCAGCGTTGGGGGATTGACAGGGGCGACAGGCTACGAGCAGTACTTC. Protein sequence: CSVGGLTGATGYEQYF.

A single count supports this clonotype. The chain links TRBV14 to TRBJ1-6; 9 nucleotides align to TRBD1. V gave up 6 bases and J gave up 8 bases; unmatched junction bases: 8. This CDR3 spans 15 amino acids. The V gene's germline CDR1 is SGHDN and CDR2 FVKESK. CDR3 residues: CASSYYRDRDSPLHF. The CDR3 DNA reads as TGTGCCAGCAGTTACTACCGGGACAGGGATTCACCCCTCCACTTT.

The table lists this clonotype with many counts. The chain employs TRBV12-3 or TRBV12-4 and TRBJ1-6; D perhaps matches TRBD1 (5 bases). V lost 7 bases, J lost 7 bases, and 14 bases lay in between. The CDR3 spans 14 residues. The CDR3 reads CASTQAGRNSPLHF. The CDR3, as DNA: TGTGCCAGCACCCAAGCAGGGAGGAATTCACCCCTCCACTTT.

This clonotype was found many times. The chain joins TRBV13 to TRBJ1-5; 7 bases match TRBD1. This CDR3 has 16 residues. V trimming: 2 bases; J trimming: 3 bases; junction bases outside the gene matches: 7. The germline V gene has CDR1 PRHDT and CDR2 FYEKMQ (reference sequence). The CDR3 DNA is TGTGCCAGCAGCTTACAGCGACAGGGTCTCAATCAGCCCCAGCATTTT. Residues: CASSLQRQGLNQPQHF.

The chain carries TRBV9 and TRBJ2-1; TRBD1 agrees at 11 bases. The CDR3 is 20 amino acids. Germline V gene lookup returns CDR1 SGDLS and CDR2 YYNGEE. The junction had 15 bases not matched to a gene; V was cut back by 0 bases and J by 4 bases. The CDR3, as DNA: TGTGCCAGCAGCGTAGGTTGGGGACAGGGGGGAGAACATTGGTACAATGAGCAGTTCTTC. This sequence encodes CASSVGWGQGGEHWYNEQFF.

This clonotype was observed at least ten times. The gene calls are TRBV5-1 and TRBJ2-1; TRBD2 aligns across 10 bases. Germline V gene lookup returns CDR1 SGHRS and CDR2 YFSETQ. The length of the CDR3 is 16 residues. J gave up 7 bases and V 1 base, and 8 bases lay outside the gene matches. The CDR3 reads CASSLSSGGKGNEQFF. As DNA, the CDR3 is TGCGCCAGCAGCTTGTCTAGCGGGGGCAAGGGGAATGAGCAGTTCTTC.

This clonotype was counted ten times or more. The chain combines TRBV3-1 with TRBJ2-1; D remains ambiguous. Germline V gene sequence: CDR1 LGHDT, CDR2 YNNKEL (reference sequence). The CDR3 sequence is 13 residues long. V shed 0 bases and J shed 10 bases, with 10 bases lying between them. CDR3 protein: CASSQDRGLEQFF. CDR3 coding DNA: TGTGCCAGCAGCCAAGATCGTGGGTTAGAGCAGTTCTTC.